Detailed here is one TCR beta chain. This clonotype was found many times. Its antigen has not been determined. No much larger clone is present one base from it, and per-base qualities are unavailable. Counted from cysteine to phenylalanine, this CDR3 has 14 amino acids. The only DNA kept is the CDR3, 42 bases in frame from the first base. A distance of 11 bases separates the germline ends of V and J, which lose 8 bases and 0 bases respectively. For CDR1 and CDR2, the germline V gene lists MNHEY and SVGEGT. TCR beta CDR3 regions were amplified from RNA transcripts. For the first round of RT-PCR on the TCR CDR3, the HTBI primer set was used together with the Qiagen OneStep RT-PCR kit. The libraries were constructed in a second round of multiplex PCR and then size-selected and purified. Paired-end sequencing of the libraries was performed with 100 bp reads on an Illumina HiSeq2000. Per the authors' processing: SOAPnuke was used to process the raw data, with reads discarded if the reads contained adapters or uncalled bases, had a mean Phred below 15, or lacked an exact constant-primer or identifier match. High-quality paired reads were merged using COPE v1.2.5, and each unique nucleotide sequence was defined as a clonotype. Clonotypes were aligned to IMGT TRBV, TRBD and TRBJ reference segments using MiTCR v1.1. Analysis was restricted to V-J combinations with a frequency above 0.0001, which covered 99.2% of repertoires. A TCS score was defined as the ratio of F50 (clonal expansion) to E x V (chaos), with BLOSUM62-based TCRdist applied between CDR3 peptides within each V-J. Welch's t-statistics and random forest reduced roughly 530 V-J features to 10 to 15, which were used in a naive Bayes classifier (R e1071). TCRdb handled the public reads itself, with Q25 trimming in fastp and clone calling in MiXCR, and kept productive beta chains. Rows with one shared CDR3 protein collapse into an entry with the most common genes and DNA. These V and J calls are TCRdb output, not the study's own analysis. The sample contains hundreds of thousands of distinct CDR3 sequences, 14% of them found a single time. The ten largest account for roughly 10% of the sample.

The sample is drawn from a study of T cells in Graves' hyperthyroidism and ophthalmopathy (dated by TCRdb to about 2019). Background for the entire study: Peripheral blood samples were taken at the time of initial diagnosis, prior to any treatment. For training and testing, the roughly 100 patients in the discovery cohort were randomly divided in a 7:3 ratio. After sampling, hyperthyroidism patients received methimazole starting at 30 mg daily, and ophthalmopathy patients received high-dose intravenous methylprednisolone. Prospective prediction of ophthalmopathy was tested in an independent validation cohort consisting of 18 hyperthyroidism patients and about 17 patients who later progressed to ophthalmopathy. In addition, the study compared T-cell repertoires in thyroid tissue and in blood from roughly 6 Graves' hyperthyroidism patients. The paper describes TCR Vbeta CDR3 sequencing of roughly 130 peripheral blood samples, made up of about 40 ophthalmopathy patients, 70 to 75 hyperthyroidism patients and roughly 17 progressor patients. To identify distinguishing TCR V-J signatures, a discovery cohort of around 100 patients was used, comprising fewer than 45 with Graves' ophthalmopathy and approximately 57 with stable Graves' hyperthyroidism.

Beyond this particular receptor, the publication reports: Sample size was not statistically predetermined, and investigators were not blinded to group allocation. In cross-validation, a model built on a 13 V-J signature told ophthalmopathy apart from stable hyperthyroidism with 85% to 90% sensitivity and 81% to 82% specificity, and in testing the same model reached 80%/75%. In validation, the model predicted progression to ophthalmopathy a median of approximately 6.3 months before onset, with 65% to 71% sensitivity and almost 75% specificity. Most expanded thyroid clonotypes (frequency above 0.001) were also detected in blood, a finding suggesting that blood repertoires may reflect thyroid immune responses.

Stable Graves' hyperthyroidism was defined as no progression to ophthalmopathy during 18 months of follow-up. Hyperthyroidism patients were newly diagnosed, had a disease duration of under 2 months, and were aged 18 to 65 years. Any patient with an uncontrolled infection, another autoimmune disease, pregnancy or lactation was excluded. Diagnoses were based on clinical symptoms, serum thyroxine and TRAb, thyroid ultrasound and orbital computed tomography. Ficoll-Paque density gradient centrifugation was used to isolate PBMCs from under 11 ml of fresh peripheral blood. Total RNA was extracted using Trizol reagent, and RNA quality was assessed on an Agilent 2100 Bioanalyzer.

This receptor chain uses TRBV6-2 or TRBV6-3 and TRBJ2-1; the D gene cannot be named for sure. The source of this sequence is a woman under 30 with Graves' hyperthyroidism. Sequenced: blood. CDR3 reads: CASSRTSSYNEQFF. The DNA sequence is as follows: TGTGCCAGCTCGCGGACGAGCTCCTACAATGAGCAGTTCTTC.